This entry lists 17 T cell receptor beta chains sequenced from one sample in a study of blood T cells in healthy people across ages. Alongside a J-beta primer mix, a sample-barcoded 5' primer served in a second PCR lasting roughly 7 to 11 cycles. From the 5' RACE reads, TCRdb called clonotypes with MiXCR, one entry per CDR3 protein. The sample lists 650,000 to 800,000 distinct CDR3 sequences; approximately 44% were seen once. Specimen: blood. These receptor sequences come from a man between 60 and 75 years old in good health.

This clonotype was seen a few times. This sequence joins TRBV6-5 and TRBJ2-7, with D perhaps matching TRBD1 (6 bases). This CDR3 region has 15 residues. The V gene's germline CDR1 is MNHEY and CDR2 SVGAGI. The V end lost 5 bases, the J end lost 0 bases, and 14 bases lay between the germline ends. In DNA form, the CDR3 reads TGTGCCAGCAGTGAAACAGGGACCCTCTCCTACGAGCAGTACTTC. It is translated as CASSETGTLSYEQYF.

The chain has TRBV20-1 and TRBJ2-1; D perhaps matches TRBD2 (6 bases). Per the germline V gene, CDR1 is DFQATT and CDR2 is SNEGSKA (reference sequence). The ends were cut back, 6 bases at V and 9 bases at J, with 24 bases in the middle. The CDR3 has 15 residues. The CDR3 bases are TGCAGTGCCCCGACCGGGACTCCGGGGGTCAGTGAGCAGTTCTTC. Protein sequence: CSAPTGTPGVSEQFF.

V is TRBV10-2 and J is TRBJ2-2; 10 nucleotides align to TRBD2. The ends lost 4 bases at V and 0 bases at J; junction bases unmatched: 14. This CDR3 is built from 20 residues. Germline loops: CDR1 WSHSY, CDR2 SAAADI. This chain's CDR3 is CASSGPNGASGGSNTGELFF. The CDR3 DNA sequence: TGCGCCAGCAGTGGGCCCAATGGGGCTAGCGGGGGATCGAACACCGGGGAGCTGTTTTTT.

The gene calls are TRBV30 and TRBJ1-4, with D unresolved. Trimming took 6 bases from V and 8 from J, leaving 16 bases between them. Germline CDR1 is GTSNPN and CDR2 is SVGIG (reference sequence). This CDR3 has 13 amino acids. CDR3 sequence reads: CACNAGGREKLFF. In DNA, the CDR3 is TGTGCCTGCAATGCAGGTGGTCGAGAAAAACTGTTTTTT.

The chain joins TRBV25-1 to TRBJ1-1; 7 positions agree with TRBD1. Trimming cost V 2 bases and J 4 bases; bases outside gene matches: 7. The CDR3 consists of 15 residues. The germline V gene has CDR1 MGHDK and CDR2 SYGVNS. DNA of the CDR3: TGTGCCAGCAGTGAAGGACAGGAGTGGGGCACTGAAGCTTTCTTT. It codes for CASSEGQEWGTEAFF. Complete variable domain (other parts from reference TRBV25-1 and TRBJ1-1): EADIYQTPRYLVIGTGKKITLECSQTMGHDKMYWYQQDPGMELHLIHYSYGVNSTEKGDLSSESTVSRIRTEHFPLTLESARPSHTSQYLCASSEGQEWGTEAFFGQGTRLTVV.

This chain's CDR3 is CAISGKLAVSYNEQYF. The CDR3 DNA sequence: TGTGCCATCAGTGGTAAACTAGCGGTCTCCTACAATGAGCAGTACTTC. The rearrangement links TRBV10-3 to TRBJ2-7, with 8 bases fitting TRBD2. CDR1 is ENHRY, CDR2 SYGVKD, per germline. Trimming at V came to 4 bases and at J to 7 bases, leaving 15 bases not matched to a gene. The CDR3 runs to 16 residues.

This rearrangement joins TRBV6-4 to TRBJ2-1, with 7 nucleotides matching TRBD2. Germline CDR1 MRHNA, CDR2 SNTAGT. The V segment lost 6 bases and the J segment 8 bases; nucleotides outside the gene matches: 7. This CDR3 contains 13 residues. The CDR3 loop is CASSREGWHEQFF. The CDR3 coding sequence is TGTGCCAGCAGCAGGGAGGGATGGCATGAGCAGTTCTTC.

The V call is TRBV6-1, the J call TRBJ2-7; D possibly corresponds to TRBD1 (5 bases). V lost 1 base to trimming and J lost 3 bases, with 10 bases between them. Germline V gives CDR1 MNHNS, CDR2 SASEGT. This CDR3 comprises 14 residues. CDR3 in DNA: TGTGCCAGCAGTGAAGGAAGGGGTTACTACGAGCAGTACTTC. This gives the protein CASSEGRGYYEQYF.

The chain combines TRBV7-9 with TRBJ1-1; D call uncertain. CDR1 SEHNR and CDR2 FQNEAQ come from the germline V gene (reference sequence). The CDR3 covers 15 residues. Trimming removed 5 bases from V and 5 bases from J, with 18 bases in between. Here the CDR3 DNA reads TGTGCCAGCAGCCTACAGACCCGGAGAGAGACTGAAGCTTTCTTT. It encodes CASSLQTRRETEAFF.

The rearrangement joins TRBV12-3 or TRBV12-4 to TRBJ2-1; weak D call: TRBD2 (5 bases). The CDR3 contains 14 residues. V was shortened by 3 bases and J by 5 bases, with 11 bases between the two germline ends. In DNA, the CDR3 is TGTGCCAGCAGTTTTTCCCGGACTGACAATGAGCAGTTCTTC. Its protein is CASSFSRTDNEQFF.

V is TRBV20-1 and J is TRBJ2-1, with D hard to call. The CDR3 totals 14 residues. CDR1 DFQATT and CDR2 SNEGSKA come from the germline V gene (reference sequence). The CDR3 nucleotides read TGCACATTGTGGGCTATCAGCTCCTACAATGAGCAGTTCTTC. Protein product: CTLWAISSYNEQFF.

This chain connects TRBV14 to TRBJ2-3, with 9 nucleotides matching TRBD2. The CDR3 loop spans 16 amino acids. Trimming at V came to 1 base and at J to 4 bases, leaving 6 bases not matched to a gene. Germline V lookup: CDR1 SGHDN, CDR2 FVKESK. CDR3: CASSQVGGGGADTQYF. CDR3 nucleotides: TGTGCCAGCAGCCAAGTCGGCGGGGGGGGCGCAGATACGCAGTATTTT.

As to this clonotype: A much larger clonotype is one base distant, so this may be a read error. The rearrangement uses TRBV29-1 and TRBJ2-7, with D perhaps being TRBD1 or TRBD2 (6 bases each). The last part of the DNA fits TRBJ2-5 better; the J call may be wrong. Per the germline V gene, CDR1 is SQVTM and CDR2 is ANQGSEA. CDR3 length: 15 residues. The CDR3 loop reads CSVTSGARGPETQYF. CDR3 nucleotide sequence: TGCAGCGTTACTTCGGGGGCCAGGGGCCCGGAGACCCAGTACTTC.

The rearrangement joins TRBV20-1 to TRBJ2-3, with 9 bases fitting TRBD2. With 5 bases clipped from V and 4 bases from J, the junction kept 7 bases outside the gene matches. The CDR3 length is 14 residues. CDR1 is DFQATT and CDR2 is SNEGSKA in the germline V gene (reference sequence). The CDR3 sequence: CSALAGGPADTQYF. In DNA form, the CDR3 reads TGCAGTGCTTTGGCGGGGGGGCCGGCAGATACGCAGTATTTT.

The CDR3 reads CASSMSGGAWTGANVLTF. The CDR3 DNA sequence: TGTGCCAGTAGTATGTCAGGGGGCGCCTGGACTGGGGCCAACGTCCTGACTTTC. The rearrangement links TRBV19 to TRBJ2-6; 8 bases agree with TRBD1. The CDR3 is made up of 18 amino acids. The V gene's germline CDR1 is LNHDA and CDR2 SQIVND (reference sequence). Unmatched junction bases numbered 9, after V lost 3 bases and J lost 2 bases.

This clonotype occurred a few times. The V call is TRBV6-1, the J call TRBJ2-4; 7 bases line up with TRBD1. The end of the DNA is better explained by TRBJ2-7, so the J call may be wrong. The CDR3 is 14 residues long. CDR1 and CDR2 (germline): MNHNS, SASEGT. The CDR3 DNA follows: TGTGCCAGCAGAAGGACAGGTCGCCCTGGCGAGCAGTACTTC. It is translated as CASRRTGRPGEQYF.

Comments on this clonotype: Just one base apart from a much larger clone, this may be a read error. The rearrangement uses TRBV5-1 and TRBJ2-7; 9 positions agree with TRBD1. Germline V gene data show CDR1 as SGHRS and CDR2 as YFSETQ. The ends lost 4 bases at V and 7 bases at J; junction bases unmatched: 15. The CDR3 spans 16 residues. CDR3 sequence (DNA): TGCGCCAGCAGCCCTGCTGTCGGACAGGGGATGTATGAGCAGTACTTC. Its protein is CASSPAVGQGMYEQYF.